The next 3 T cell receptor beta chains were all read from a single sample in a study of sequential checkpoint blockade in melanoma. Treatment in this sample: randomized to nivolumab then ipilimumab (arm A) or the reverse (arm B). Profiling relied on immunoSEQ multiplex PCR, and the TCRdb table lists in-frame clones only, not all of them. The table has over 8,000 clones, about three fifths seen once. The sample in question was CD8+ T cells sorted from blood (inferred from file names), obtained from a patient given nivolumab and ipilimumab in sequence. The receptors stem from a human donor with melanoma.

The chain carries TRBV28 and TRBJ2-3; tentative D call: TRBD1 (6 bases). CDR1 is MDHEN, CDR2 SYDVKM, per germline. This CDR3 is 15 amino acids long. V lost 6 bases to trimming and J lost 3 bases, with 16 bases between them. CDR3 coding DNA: TGTGCCAGCAGACAAGGCCAGGGGAGTACAGATACGCAGTATTTT. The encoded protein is CASRQGQGSTDTQYF.

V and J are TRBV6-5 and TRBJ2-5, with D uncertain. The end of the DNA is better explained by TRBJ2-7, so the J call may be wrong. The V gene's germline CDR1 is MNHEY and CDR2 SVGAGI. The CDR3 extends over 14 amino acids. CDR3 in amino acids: CASSQEQSSYEQYF. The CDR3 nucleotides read TGTGCCAGCAGTCAAGAACAGAGCTCCTACGAGCAGTACTTC.

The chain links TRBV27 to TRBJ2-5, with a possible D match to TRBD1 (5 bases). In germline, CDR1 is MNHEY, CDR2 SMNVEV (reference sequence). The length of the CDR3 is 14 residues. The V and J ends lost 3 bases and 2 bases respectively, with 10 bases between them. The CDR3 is CASSFQGLQETQYF. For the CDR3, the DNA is TGTGCCAGCAGTTTTCAGGGCCTTCAAGAGACCCAGTACTTC.